Following are 19 T cell receptor beta chains from one sample sequenced in a study of blood T cell repertoires in COVID-19. Assay used: immunoSEQ multiplex PCR; TCRdb lists only in-frame clones, some missing. The repertoire consists of some 120,000 clones, with roughly 86% occurring once and the leading ten covering about 16%. Sequences were obtained from peripheral blood. These TCRs come from a woman between 45 and 65 years old who had recovered from COVID-19.

The J gene is TRBJ2-7, the V gene TRBV6-1; TRBD2 matches at 9 bases. Per germline, CDR1 MNHNS and CDR2 SASEGT. V shed 3 bases, J shed 7 bases, and the junction held 10 bases outside the gene matches. The CDR3 consists of 15 residues. CDR3 DNA: TGTGCCAGCAGTGATTGGGGACTAGCTGCGATAGAGCAGTACTTC. Its translation: CASSDWGLAAIEQYF.

This clone was recorded once. The chain couples TRBV24-1 to TRBJ2-3; 11 bases fit TRBD1. Unmatched junction bases numbered 5, after V lost 4 bases and J lost 0 bases. The CDR3 runs 17 residues. CDR1 and CDR2 from the germline V gene are KGHDR and SFDVKD. The CDR3 protein is CATSDRTGGISTDTQYF. CDR3 DNA sequence: TGTGCCACCAGTGACCGGACAGGGGGCATTAGCACAGATACGCAGTATTTT.

This rearrangement joins TRBV10-1 to TRBJ1-5; D call uncertain. With 6 bases removed from V and 4 bases from J, the gap between germline ends came to 34 bases. This CDR3 region has 21 residues. Germline-derived CDR1 and CDR2 are WNHNN and SYGVQD (reference sequence). CDR3 protein: CASSSGDSLNLRRPGNQPQHF. CDR3 nucleotide sequence: TGCGCCAGCAGCTCTGGTGACTCGCTTAACCTTCGTCGTCCGGGGAATCAGCCCCAGCATTTT.

The rearrangement uses TRBV4-1 and TRBJ2-5; D gene ambiguous. Trimming took off 5 bases at V and 5 bases at J, with 15 bases between the two ends. This CDR3 is 14 amino acids long. Germline V CDR1 and CDR2: MGHRA, YSYEKL. The CDR3 nucleotides read TGCGCCAGCAGCTCGGTTGTTCTCAGGGAGACCCAGTACTTC. Translation: CASSSVVLRETQYF.

J is TRBJ2-5 and V is TRBV9; 14 bases align to TRBD2. From germline, CDR1 is SGDLS and CDR2 YYNGEE. After removal of 3 bases from V and 4 bases from J, the junction contained 11 bases not matched to a gene. The CDR3 runs 18 residues. The CDR3 loop reads CASSAAPGLAGAGETQYF. The CDR3 DNA reads TGTGCCAGCAGCGCAGCCCCGGGACTAGCGGGAGCAGGAGAGACCCAGTACTTC.

The genes are TRBV7-2 and TRBJ2-1; 13 bases map to TRBD2. The germline gives CDR1 SGHTA, CDR2 FQGNSA. The CDR3 loop spans 16 amino acids. J was trimmed by 5 bases and V by 5 bases; bases with no gene match: 6. CDR3 nucleotide sequence: TGTGCCAGCAGCCTACTAGCGGGAGGGTCCAACAATGAGCAGTTCTTC. Amino acid sequence: CASSLLAGGSNNEQFF.

J is TRBJ2-7 and V is TRBV7-9; TRBD1 matches at 7 bases. CDR1 and CDR2 (germline): SEHNR, FQNEAQ (reference sequence). The CDR3 runs 15 residues. V dropped 6 bases and J dropped 9; count of bases not matched to a gene: 17. The CDR3 here is CASSPGTDTAVGQYF. The CDR3 nucleotides are TGTGCCAGCAGTCCCGGGACAGATACCGCGGTTGGGCAGTACTTC.

This chain uses TRBV27 with TRBJ2-1; 16 bases align to TRBD2. This CDR3 spans 15 amino acids. Trimming took 5 bases from V and 14 from J; bases not matched to a gene: 9. Germline CDR1 MNHEY, CDR2 SMNVEV (reference sequence). The CDR3: CASSPLGLAGGPKFF. The CDR3 coding sequence is TGTGCCAGCAGTCCCCTGGGACTAGCGGGAGGGCCAAAGTTCTTC.

The V and J genes are TRBV19 and TRBJ1-2, with 8 positions matching TRBD1. The CDR3 loop spans 13 amino acids. Germline trimming cut 10 bases from V and 2 bases from J; bases unmatched to any gene: 6. Per the germline V gene, CDR1 is LNHDA and CDR2 is SQIVND (reference sequence). The CDR3 nucleotides read TGTGCCACCTGGACAGGGTTGAACTATGGCTACACCTTC. Translation: CATWTGLNYGYTF.

This clone was observed many times. The CDR3 is CASSYRRGNGETQYF. DNA for the CDR3: TGTGCCAGCAGTTACAGGCGAGGGAACGGAGAGACCCAGTACTTC. The chain links TRBV6-5 to TRBJ2-5; a possible D gene is TRBD2 (5 bases). V lost 2 bases and J lost 4, with 14 bases in between. CDR1 and CDR2 (germline): MNHEY, SVGAGI. This CDR3 region has 15 residues.

Only a few counts were recorded for this clone. The rearrangement joins TRBV19 to TRBJ2-2; TRBD1 agrees at 9 bases. The CDR3 runs to 15 residues. With V trimmed by 3 bases and J by 6 bases, 5 bases remained unmatched. Germline V gene lookup returns CDR1 LNHDA and CDR2 SQIVND (reference sequence). Here the CDR3 reads CASSIRTGDPGELFF. CDR3 DNA sequence: TGTGCCAGTAGTATTCGGACAGGGGACCCCGGGGAGCTGTTTTTT.

Here the CDR3 reads CASSFRDRGRSTDTQYF. For the CDR3, the DNA is TGTGCCAGCAGCTTTCGGGACAGGGGTCGGAGTACAGATACGCAGTATTTT. This chain joins TRBV5-4 and TRBJ2-3; 10 bases map to TRBD1. The V gene's germline CDR1 is SGHNT and CDR2 YYREEE (reference sequence). The trim removed 2 bases at V and 3 bases at J, leaving 9 bases unmatched. CDR3 size: 17 residues.

This clone qualifies as medium-sized. The chain uses TRBV11-2 and TRBJ1-4; 8 nucleotides agree with TRBD1. Germline V CDR1 and CDR2: SGHAT, FQNNGV. The CDR3 is 15 amino acids. With V trimmed by 5 bases and J by 10 bases, 12 bases remained unmatched. The CDR3 here is CASSPLTGVGGKLFF. CDR3 DNA: TGTGCCAGCAGCCCCCTGACAGGGGTTGGTGGAAAACTGTTTTTT.

J is TRBJ2-1 and V is TRBV5-1; TRBD2 aligns across 8 bases. The V segment lost 4 bases and the J segment 7 bases; nucleotides outside the gene matches: 10. CDR1 and CDR2 (germline): SGHRS, YFSETQ. The CDR3 length is 15 residues. This CDR3 reads CASSRTHGGENEQFF. CDR3 DNA sequence: TGCGCCAGCAGCCGAACCCACGGGGGGGAAAATGAGCAGTTCTTC.

The chain employs TRBV9 and TRBJ2-1, with 9 bases identical to TRBD2. Trimming cost V 0 bases and J 3 bases; bases outside gene matches: 1. Germline CDR1 reads SGDLS; CDR2 reads YYNGEE. The CDR3 is made up of 15 amino acids. CDR3 DNA: TGTGCCAGCAGCGTAGGTAGCGGGGGCTACAATGAGCAGTTCTTC. This codes for CASSVGSGGYNEQFF.

This chain links TRBV10-1 with TRBJ2-4; a weak D match, TRBD1 (6 bases). The V and J ends lost 2 bases and 7 bases respectively, with 9 bases between them. Germline V lookup: CDR1 WNHNN, CDR2 SYGVQD (reference sequence). This CDR3 region has 13 residues. The chain's CDR3 is CASSETGWNIQYF. The CDR3, as DNA: TGCGCCAGCAGTGAGACAGGGTGGAACATTCAGTACTTC.

This sequence joins TRBV30 and TRBJ2-3; D is perhaps TRBD2 (5 bases). CDR1 and CDR2 (germline): GTSNPN, SVGIG (reference sequence). The V gene lost 2 bases and the J gene lost 0 bases, with 15 bases spanning the gap. This CDR3 contains 16 residues. The CDR3 DNA sequence: TGTGCCTGGAGTTCGGCGAAAGCGGCTAGCACAGATACGCAGTATTTT. It specifies CAWSSAKAASTDTQYF.

This clone counts as medium-sized (0.01 to 0.1%). This chain joins TRBV9 and TRBJ2-2; TRBD1 might be the D (7 bases). V shed 2 bases and J shed 4 bases, with 12 bases lying between them. Germline V CDR1 and CDR2: SGDLS, YYNGEE. CDR3 size: 15 residues. CDR3 in amino acids: CASSVDREATGELFF. The DNA of the CDR3 is TGTGCCAGCAGCGTTGACAGGGAGGCCACCGGGGAGCTGTTTTTT.

The CDR3 loop reads CASSHRDRGIDEQFF. The CDR3 region has the DNA TGTGCCAGCAGCCACCGGGACAGGGGAATCGATGAGCAGTTCTTC. The rearrangement links TRBV7-9 to TRBJ2-1, with 10 bases identical to TRBD1. This CDR3 has 15 amino acids. With V trimmed by 5 bases and J by 8 bases, 9 bases remained unmatched. The germline V gene has CDR1 SEHNR and CDR2 FQNEAQ (reference sequence).